The entry below gives a single TCR beta chain sequence along with its context. Its specificity is unknown. This entry comes from a study of a mutant IDH1 vaccine in newly diagnosed glioma. Study overall: Patients under treatment included about 62% males and around 38% females and had a mean age of around 40 years. The timing of visit V12 was week 35, and that of visit V13 was week 47. Standard pretreatment was either radiotherapy, temozolomide, or, for most, radiochemotherapy with temozolomide.

After removal of 3 bases from V and 1 base from J, the junction contained 4 bases not matched to a gene. The CDR3 spans 15 residues. Germline CDR1 LNHNV, CDR2 YYDKDF (reference sequence). Study results and limitations: Vaccination elicited immune responses in approximately 93% of patients.

Sequencing was performed with immunoSEQ multiplex PCR; in TCRdb, only in-frame clones are kept and a portion is missing. This sample has roughly 38,000 clones, with less than 85% found just once. Time point given: week 47, end of study. Doses comprised 300 ug of mutant IDH1 20-mer peptide each, plus topical imiquimod. The source was PBMCs, collected from a glioma patient whose treatment included an IDH1 peptide vaccine. V and J are TRBV15 and TRBJ1-1; 8 nucleotides agree with TRBD1. This clonotype was obtained from a man between 18 and 29 years old with glioma. Some clones in this sample may be carry-over from other donors' samples. The CDR3 is CATSSTGGQNTEAFF. CDR3 bases: TGTGCCACCAGCAGCACAGGGGGGCAGAACACTGAAGCTTTCTTT. The full variable domain, in which reference TRBV15 and TRBJ1-1 provide the parts outside the CDR3, is DAMVIQNPRYQVTQFGKPVTLSCSQTLNHNVMYWYQQKSSQAPKLLFHYYDKDFNNEADTPDNFQSRRPNTSFCFLDIRSPGLGDTAMYLCATSSTGGQNTEAFFGQGTRLTVV.